The T cell receptor (beta chain) described here comes from a study of blood T cell repertoires in COVID-19. On the study more broadly: Acute and convalescent COVID-19 samples came from the United States, Italy and Spain.

This clone was observed a handful of times. The J segment lost 5 bases and the V segment lost 0 bases, leaving 9 bases of the junction unmatched. The CDR3 covers 16 residues. The V gene's germline CDR1 is SGDLS and CDR2 YYNGEE. Sequencing was performed with immunoSEQ multiplex PCR; in TCRdb, only in-frame clones are kept and a portion is missing. The data hold almost 350,000 clones, with about 88% observed a single time. V usage is TRBV9 and J usage is TRBJ2-5, with 8 bases matching TRBD2. This clonotype was sampled from a woman in her twenties or thirties who had been exposed to COVID-19. The sample was PBMCs or T cells enriched from blood (not recorded which). CDR3 sequence: CASSVENSGSGETQYF. The CDR3 bases are TGTGCCAGCAGCGTAGAGAACAGCGGGAGCGGTGAGACCCAGTACTTC.